These T cell receptor beta chains were read from a single sample in a study of human T cells and chemical hapten exposure. MiXCR, applied by TCRdb to the RACE reads, yields one record per CDR3 protein. Among about 74,000 distinct CDR3 sequences listed, 30% to 35% were seen once. The specimen was whole blood, collected in connection with sensitization to the hapten diphenylcyclopropenone (DPC). The receptors derive from a man aged 35-49 years with alopecia areata. Some clones in this sample may be carry-over from other donors' samples. Both conserved end residues are part of each CDR3. Fields, in order: CDR3 length, J gene, V gene, D gene, clone size, CDR3 protein, CDR3 DNA. The D gene is left open where the match is weak. Not all rows give a size; the values are once, few, many and, for expanded clones, a class.

>13|TRBJ1-1|TRBV20-1|-|-
CSGSGRANTEAFF
TGCAGTGGATCGGGACGGGCGAACACTGAAGCTTTCTTT
>13|TRBJ1-2|TRBV27|-|few
CASTPGAGRGYTF
TGTGCCAGCACCCCTGGAGCGGGACGTGGCTACACCTTC
>13|TRBJ2-3|TRBV6-1|-|-
CASSEMVTDTQYF
TGTGCCAGCAGTGAGATGGTTACAGATACGCAGTATTTT
>15|TRBJ2-3|TRBV10-2|TRBD2|few
CASSQTSGQEGTQYF
TGCGCCAGCAGTCAGACTAGCGGGCAGGAGGGTACGCAGTATTTT
>12|TRBJ1-5|TRBV2|-|few
CASNPQNQPQHF
TGTGCCAGCAACCCTCAAAATCAGCCCCAGCATTTT
>13|TRBJ2-1|TRBV19|-|few
CASSDSPANEQFF
TGTGCCAGTAGTGACAGTCCTGCCAATGAGCAGTTCTTC
>15|TRBJ2-5|TRBV3-1|-|-
CASSQPTGGRETQYF
TGTGCCAGCAGCCAACCCACTGGGGGCAGGGAGACCCAGTACTTC
>12|TRBJ2-3|TRBV7-9|-|few
CASSLLVDTQYF
TGTGCCAGCAGCTTATTGGTGGATACGCAGTATTTT
>17|TRBJ2-5|TRBV30|TRBD2|-
CAWSSSLSGRASETQYF
TGTGCCTGGAGTTCCTCTCTTAGCGGGAGGGCCTCGGAGACCCAGTACTTC
>16|TRBJ1-1|TRBV7-8|-|few
CASSFRDSSGNTEAFF
TGTGCCAGCAGCTTCCGGGACTCCTCAGGGAACACTGAAGCTTTCTTT
>15|TRBJ1-6|TRBV28|-|-
CASSFLGVGSSPLHF
TGTGCCAGCAGTTTTCTGGGGGTAGGGTCATCACCCCTCCACTTT
>14|TRBJ2-7|TRBV10-3|TRBD1|few
CAISESGDRGEQYF
TGTGCCATCAGTGAGTCAGGCGACAGGGGCGAGCAGTACTTC
>16|TRBJ2-6|TRBV11-2|TRBD1|few
CASSAGTGSGANVLTF
TGTGCCAGCAGCGCGGGGACAGGGTCCGGGGCCAACGTCCTGACTTTC
>17|TRBJ2-6|TRBV6-2/TRBV6-3|-|-
CASSFPLHRSGANVLTF
TGTGCCAGCAGTTTTCCCCTGCATCGCTCTGGGGCCAACGTCCTGACTTTC
>12|TRBJ1-1|TRBV28|-|few
CASSSTNTEAFF
TGTGCCAGCAGTTCAACGAACACTGAAGCTTTCTTT
>15|TRBJ2-7|TRBV6-5|TRBD2|few
CASRVSGEAPYEQYF
TGTGCCAGCAGGGTTAGCGGGGAGGCTCCCTACGAGCAGTACTTC
>15|TRBJ2-5|TRBV25-1|-|few
CASSESTAPQETQYF
TGTGCCAGCAGTGAAAGTACAGCGCCTCAAGAGACCCAGTACTTC
>17|TRBJ2-3|TRBV7-2|-|-
CASSLDRWGATTDTQYF
TGTGCCAGCAGCTTAGATCGGTGGGGGGCGACGACAGATACGCAGTATTTT
>15|TRBJ1-6|TRBV20-1|-|few
CSARDPRGEASPLHF
TGCAGTGCTAGAGATCCGCGGGGGGAGGCCTCACCCCTCCACTTT
>14|TRBJ1-5|TRBV6-2/TRBV6-3|-|-
CASSYADRNQPQHF
TGTGCCAGCAGTTATGCGGACAGAAATCAGCCCCAGCATTTT
>14|TRBJ2-6|TRBV20-1|-|-
CSARQVAGANVLTF
TGCAGTGCCCGCCAGGTCGCTGGGGCCAACGTCCTGACTTTC
>15|TRBJ2-5|TRBV4-2|-|-
CASSQYWSSQETQYF
TGTGCCAGCAGCCAATATTGGTCTTCGCAAGAGACCCAGTACTTC
>14|TRBJ2-7|TRBV27|-|-
CASSLLVTPYEQYF
TGTGCCAGCAGTTTATTAGTGACTCCATACGAGCAGTACTTC
>15|TRBJ2-7|TRBV27|TRBD2|few
CASSLLGGSFHEQYF
TGTGCCAGCAGTTTATTGGGCGGGAGTTTCCACGAGCAGTACTTC
>15|TRBJ2-6|TRBV5-4|-|-
CASRGRGSGANVLTF
TGTGCCAGCAGGGGACGAGGATCTGGGGCCAACGTCCTGACTTTC
>13|TRBJ2-3|TRBV9|-|-
CASSVGVANTQYF
TGTGCCAGCAGCGTAGGGGTGGCGAATACGCAGTATTTT
>15|TRBJ2-5|TRBV7-2|TRBD1|-
CASSPGGWSEETQYF
TGTGCCAGCAGCCCAGGGGGTTGGTCAGAAGAGACCCAGTACTTC
>15|TRBJ2-7|TRBV7-9|TRBD2|few
CASSGLAGGRYEQYF
TGTGCCAGCAGTGGTCTAGCGGGAGGGCGATACGAGCAGTACTTC
>14|TRBJ2-6|TRBV7-2|-|-
CASSLGYGANVLTF
TGTGCCAGCAGCTTAGGCTATGGGGCCAACGTCCTGACTTTC
>16|TRBJ2-1|TRBV14|TRBD2|once
CASSQEASGYYNEQFF
TGTGCCAGCAGCCAAGAGGCTAGCGGATACTACAATGAGCAGTTCTTC
>15|TRBJ2-1|TRBV5-1|TRBD2|-
CASSLVLATYNEQFF
TGCGCCAGCAGCTTGGTACTAGCGACCTACAATGAGCAGTTCTTC
>13|TRBJ2-1|TRBV6-2/TRBV6-3|TRBD1|many
CASSYGQGYEQFF
TGTGCCAGCAGTTACGGACAGGGGTATGAGCAGTTCTTC
>16|TRBJ2-3|TRBV7-9|TRBD2|few
CASSSRSSGGTDTQYF
TGTGCCAGCAGCTCCCGCTCTAGCGGAGGCACAGATACGCAGTATTTT
>14|TRBJ2-5|TRBV24-1|-|-
CATSDLMYQETQYF
TGTGCCACCAGTGATTTGATGTATCAAGAGACCCAGTACTTC
>13|TRBJ2-1|TRBV6-4|-|-
CASSERESGEQFF
TGTGCCAGCAGTGAAAGAGAATCCGGTGAGCAGTTCTTC
>15|TRBJ1-5|TRBV11-1|-|-
CASSQGSSGNQPQHF
TGTGCCAGCAGCCAGGGGTCTTCGGGCAATCAGCCCCAGCATTTT
>21|TRBJ2-2|TRBV28|TRBD2|many
CASSSTYTLAGGPANTGELFF
TGTGCCAGCAGCTCCACATACACACTAGCGGGAGGGCCCGCGAACACCGGGGAGCTGTTTTTT
>13|TRBJ2-5|TRBV5-1|TRBD1|-
CASSQQGEETQYF
TGCGCCAGCAGCCAACAGGGGGAAGAGACCCAGTACTTC
>14|TRBJ2-1|TRBV11-1|TRBD2|-
CASSLAEGRAWQFF
TGTGCCAGCAGCTTAGCGGAAGGGAGGGCCTGGCAGTTCTTC
>15|TRBJ1-2|TRBV25-1|TRBD1|few
CASSWTGVFSYGYTF
TGTGCCAGCAGCTGGACAGGGGTATTTAGCTATGGCTACACCTTC
>14|TRBJ2-7|TRBV11-2|-|-
CASSFEPDAYEQYF
TGTGCCAGCAGCTTCGAACCCGACGCCTACGAGCAGTACTTC
>13|TRBJ1-1|TRBV4-1|-|-
CASSQGPNTEAFF
TGCGCCAGCAGCCAGGGACCGAACACTGAAGCTTTCTTT